This T cell receptor (beta chain) comes out of a study of CD8 T cells in Susac syndrome. Whole-study findings and limits: The CD4+ T cell repertoires, which came from Susac syndrome patients, showed no sign of clonal expansion. The study conceded that relatively few individuals underwent its TCR sequencing and HLA analysis.

About 0.5 to 1 ug RNA was reverse transcribed with random hexamers. Amplification of TCR beta CDR3 used immunoSEQ multiplex PCR across 54 Vbeta and 13 Jbeta. One entry per CDR3 protein, called by TCRdb with MiXCR from the immunoSEQ multiplex PCR reads. In the table there are approximately 160,000 distinct CDR3 sequences, 90% to 96% of which are singletons. Of note for this clonotype: Its antigen is unidentified.

TCR beta sequencing was performed on blood CD8+ and CD4+ T cells. This TCR came from a human donor with Susac syndrome. Source material: CD4+ T cells from PBMCs.

CDR3 sequence: CASTTGQGDQPQHF. CDR3 nucleotides: TGTGCCAGCACCACTGGACAGGGGGACCAGCCCCAGCATTTT. This chain links TRBV7-9 with TRBJ1-5; 10 bases align to TRBD1. Germline V gene data show CDR1 as SEHNR and CDR2 as FQNEAQ (reference sequence). With 7 bases clipped from V and 7 bases from J, the junction kept 7 bases outside the gene matches. This CDR3 is built from 14 residues.